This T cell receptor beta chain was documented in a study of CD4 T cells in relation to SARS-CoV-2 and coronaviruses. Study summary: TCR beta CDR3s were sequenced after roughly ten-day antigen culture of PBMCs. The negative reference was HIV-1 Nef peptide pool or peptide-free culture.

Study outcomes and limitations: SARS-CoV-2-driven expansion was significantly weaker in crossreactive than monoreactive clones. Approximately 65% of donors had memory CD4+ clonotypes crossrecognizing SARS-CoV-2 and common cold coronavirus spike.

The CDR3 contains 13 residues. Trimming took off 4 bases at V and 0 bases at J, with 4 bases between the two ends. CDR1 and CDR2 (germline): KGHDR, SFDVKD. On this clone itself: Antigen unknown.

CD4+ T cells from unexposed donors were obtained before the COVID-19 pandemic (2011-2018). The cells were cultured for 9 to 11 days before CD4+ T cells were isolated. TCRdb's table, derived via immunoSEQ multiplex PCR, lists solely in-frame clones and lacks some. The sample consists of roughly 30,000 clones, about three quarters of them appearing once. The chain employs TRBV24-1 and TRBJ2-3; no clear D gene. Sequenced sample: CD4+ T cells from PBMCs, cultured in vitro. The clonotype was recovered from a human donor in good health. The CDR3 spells CATSDRSTDTQYF. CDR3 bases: TGTGCCACCAGTGACCGAAGCACAGATACGCAGTATTTT.